This T cell receptor beta chain emerged from a study of shared clonotypes between healthy human individuals. About the study: Those who served as donors were a couple of women and three men between the ages of 18 and 49.

The CDR3 consists of 14 residues. Germline CDR1 is ENHRY and CDR2 is SYGVKD. The V and J ends lost 0 bases and 5 bases respectively, with 8 bases between them. The sample holds a few counts of this clone. The antigen is unknown. TCRdb's table, derived via immunoSEQ multiplex PCR, lists solely in-frame clones and lacks some. The sample lists 330,000 or so clones, more than 60% occurring once. General study points: Naive subsets generally exceeded memory subsets in estimated richness.

CD4+ cell separation produced CD45RA+ naive and CD45RA-negative memory subsets. The source material was memory CD4+ T cells sorted from blood. Subset given: CD45RA-negative fraction. The chain uses TRBV10-3 and TRBJ1-5, with no clear D. The receptor comes from a man under 40 in good health. The CDR3 spells CAISESTYDQPQHF. The CDR3 DNA follows: TGTGCCATCAGTGAGTCAACTTACGATCAGCCCCAGCATTTT.